These 13 T cell receptor beta chains share one sample of origin, sequenced in a study of T cell repertoires in cytomegalovirus infection. TCRdb analysed the reads with MiXCR anew, one entry per CDR3 protein. The sample has around 450,000 distinct CDR3 sequences; about 10% are singletons. Source material: PBMCs. These receptors were taken from a human donor in good health (CMV status not recorded). Some clones in this sample may be carry-over from other donors' samples.

The table lists this clonotype with many counts. The V and J genes are TRBV12-5 and TRBJ1-5; no definite D call. Trimming cost V 0 bases and J 0 bases, with 24 bases left between them. Germline assignment: CDR1 LGHNT and CDR2 FRNRAP. The CDR3 length is 21 residues. CDR3 region: CASGLVRQDPTLADSNQPQHF. The DNA for the CDR3 is TGTGCTAGTGGTTTGGTACGGCAGGACCCAACCCTCGCGGATAGCAATCAGCCCCAGCATTTT.

J is TRBJ2-4 and V is TRBV19, with D maybe TRBD2 (6 bases). The V gene's germline CDR1 is LNHDA and CDR2 SQIVND (reference sequence). The CDR3 has 16 amino acids. V lost 2 bases and J lost 8, with 19 bases in between. The CDR3 reads CASSINPRGIYDIQYF. The DNA for the CDR3 is TGTGCCAGTAGTATAAATCCTCGGGGGATCTATGACATTCAGTACTTC.

There are a few counts of this clonotype. The chain links TRBV11-3 to TRBJ2-1; D might be TRBD1 (5 bases). CDR1 SGHNT and CDR2 YENEEA come from the germline V gene. The CDR3 is made up of 14 amino acids. Trimming shortened V by 1 base and J by 7 bases, and 11 bases separated the two germline ends. The chain's CDR3 is CASSLGPGNNEQFF. As DNA, the CDR3 is TGTGCCAGCAGCTTAGGGCCAGGGAATAATGAGCAGTTCTTC.

The table lists this clonotype with many counts. The chain couples TRBV4-2 to TRBJ2-5, with 12 positions matching TRBD1. Germline CDR1 LGHNA, CDR2 YNFKEQ. Trimming cost V 4 bases and J 4 bases; bases outside gene matches: 10. The CDR3 has 17 residues. This CDR3 is CASSLGQGATRGETQYF. The CDR3, as DNA: TGTGCCAGCAGCCTGGGACAGGGGGCCACCCGAGGAGAGACCCAGTACTTC.

There are many counts of this clonotype. The chain links TRBV10-3 to TRBJ2-7; 8 nucleotides align to TRBD2. CDR1 is ENHRY, CDR2 SYGVKD, per germline. V dropped 2 bases and J dropped 2; count of bases not matched to a gene: 5. The CDR3 loop spans 15 amino acids. The CDR3: CAISEGLAGTYEQYF. The CDR3 DNA reads as TGTGCCATCAGTGAGGGGCTAGCGGGTACCTACGAGCAGTACTTC.

This clonotype was detected ten times or more. V usage is TRBV27 and J usage is TRBJ2-2, with 7 bases lining up with TRBD2. The ends lost 7 bases at V and 6 bases at J; junction bases unmatched: 11. This CDR3 is built from 15 residues. Germline assignment: CDR1 MNHEY and CDR2 SMNVEV (reference sequence). CDR3 sequence (DNA): TGTGCCAGCACCCAGGGAGCTAGCGGCGCCGGGGAGCTGTTTTTT. Encoded protein: CASTQGASGAGELFF.

This clonotype was recorded at least ten times. The chain carries TRBV12-3 or TRBV12-4 and TRBJ2-3; perhaps TRBD1 as D (6 bases). Between the trimmed V and J ends, which lost 3 bases and 2 bases, there was a span of 12 bases. This CDR3 is 15 amino acids long. For the CDR3, the DNA is TGTGCCAGCAGTTTTACAGGACAGACCACAGATACGCAGTATTTT. This gives the protein CASSFTGQTTDTQYF.

There are many counts of this clonotype. Here the CDR3 reads CASSLDLGVAATNTGELFF. Here the CDR3 DNA reads TGTGCCAGCAGCTTAGATCTTGGAGTAGCCGCGACGAACACCGGGGAGCTGTTTTTT. V and J are TRBV11-2 and TRBJ2-2; D is undetermined. The CDR3 is 19 amino acids. The V gene's germline CDR1 is SGHAT and CDR2 FQNNGV. The V gene lost 0 bases and the J gene lost 0 bases, with 17 bases spanning the gap.

This clonotype was recorded at least ten times. The V gene is TRBV4-1, the J gene TRBJ1-4; 7 nucleotides line up with TRBD1. This CDR3 is 15 amino acids long. The V segment lost 0 bases and the J segment 8 bases; nucleotides outside the gene matches: 6. The germline V gene encodes CDR1 MGHRA and CDR2 YSYEKL. CDR3 sequence (DNA): TGCGCCAGCAGCCAAGATGGGACAGTTTGGGAAAAACTGTTTTTT. The encoded protein is CASSQDGTVWEKLFF.

This clonotype was counted many times. The V gene is TRBV7-9, the J gene TRBJ2-5; 9 bases map to TRBD2. The trim removed 1 base at V and 0 bases at J, leaving 6 bases unmatched. Germline values: CDR1 SEHNR, CDR2 FQNEAQ (reference sequence). This CDR3 is 17 amino acids long. The CDR3 region is CASSLGLSSGDQETQYF. Here the CDR3 DNA reads TGTGCCAGCAGCTTAGGGTTGTCTAGCGGGGACCAAGAGACCCAGTACTTC. The variable domain in full, with the rest retrieved from reference TRBV7-9 and TRBJ2-5, is DTGVSQNPRHKITKRGQNVTFRCDPISEHNRLYWYRQTLGQGPEFLTYFQNEAQLEKSRLLSDRFSAERPKGSFSTLEIQRTEQGDSAMYLCASSLGLSSGDQETQYFGPGTRLLVL.

The chain employs TRBV7-9 and TRBJ2-1, with a weak D call TRBD2 (6 bases). The CDR3 is 15 residues long. Trimming pared 3 bases from V and 3 bases from J, leaving 12 bases between. Germline V gives CDR1 SEHNR, CDR2 FQNEAQ (reference sequence). CDR3 sequence: CASSLAGRFYNEQFF. In nucleotides, the CDR3 is TGTGCCAGCAGCTTGGCGGGGCGGTTCTACAATGAGCAGTTCTTC.

This clonotype has more than one count but fewer than ten. The chain employs TRBV27 and TRBJ2-7, with 7 bases identical to TRBD2. Looked up from germline, CDR1 is MNHEY and CDR2 is SMNVEV (reference sequence). The CDR3 spans 16 residues. The junction had 13 bases not matched to a gene; V was cut back by 4 bases and J by 4 bases. The CDR3 protein is CASSSLTAGEQYEQYF. CDR3 DNA: TGTGCCAGCAGTTCCCTCACGGCGGGAGAGCAGTACGAGCAGTACTTC.

This clonotype came up many times. The chain is built from TRBV11-3 and TRBJ1-4, with unresolved D. Looked up from germline, CDR1 is SGHNT and CDR2 is YENEEA. V was trimmed by 2 bases and J by 4 bases, leaving 8 bases between them. This CDR3 is 14 amino acids long. CDR3 loop: CASSLIRYNEKLFF. Here the CDR3 DNA reads TGTGCCAGCAGCTTAATCCGGTATAATGAAAAACTGTTTTTT.